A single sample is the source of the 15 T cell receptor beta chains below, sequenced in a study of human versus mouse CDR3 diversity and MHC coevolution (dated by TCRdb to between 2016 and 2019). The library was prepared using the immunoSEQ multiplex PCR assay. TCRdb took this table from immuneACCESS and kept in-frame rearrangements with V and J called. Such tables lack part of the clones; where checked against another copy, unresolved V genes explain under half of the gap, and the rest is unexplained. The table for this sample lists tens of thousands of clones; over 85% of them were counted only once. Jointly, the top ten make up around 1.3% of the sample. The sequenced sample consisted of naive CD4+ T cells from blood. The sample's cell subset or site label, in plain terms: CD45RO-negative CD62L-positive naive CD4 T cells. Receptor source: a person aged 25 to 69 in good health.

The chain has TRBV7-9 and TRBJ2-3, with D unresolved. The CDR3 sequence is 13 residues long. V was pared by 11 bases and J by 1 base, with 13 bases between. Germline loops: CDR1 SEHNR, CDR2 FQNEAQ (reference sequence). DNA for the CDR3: TGTGCCGAATCGGAGAGCGGCACAGATACGCAGTATTTT. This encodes CAESESGTDTQYF.

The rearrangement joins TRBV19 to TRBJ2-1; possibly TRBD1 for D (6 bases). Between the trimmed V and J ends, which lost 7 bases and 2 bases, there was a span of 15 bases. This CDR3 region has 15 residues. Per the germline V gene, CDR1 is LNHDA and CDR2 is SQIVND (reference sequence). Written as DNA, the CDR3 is TGTGCCAGTACTTTCTCCGGGACACCCTACAATGAGCAGTTCTTC. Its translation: CASTFSGTPYNEQFF.

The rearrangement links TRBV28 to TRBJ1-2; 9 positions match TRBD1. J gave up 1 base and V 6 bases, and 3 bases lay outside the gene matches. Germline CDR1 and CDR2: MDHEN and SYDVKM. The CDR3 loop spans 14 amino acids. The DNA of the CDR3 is TGTGCCAGCAGGCCGACAGGGGGTAACTATGGCTACACCTTC. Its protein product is CASRPTGGNYGYTF.

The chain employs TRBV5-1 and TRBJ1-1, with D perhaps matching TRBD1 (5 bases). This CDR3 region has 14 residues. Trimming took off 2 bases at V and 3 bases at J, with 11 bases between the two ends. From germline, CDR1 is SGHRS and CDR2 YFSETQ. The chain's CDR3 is CASSFRDQDTEAFF. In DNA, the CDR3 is TGCGCCAGCAGCTTCAGGGATCAGGACACTGAAGCTTTCTTT.

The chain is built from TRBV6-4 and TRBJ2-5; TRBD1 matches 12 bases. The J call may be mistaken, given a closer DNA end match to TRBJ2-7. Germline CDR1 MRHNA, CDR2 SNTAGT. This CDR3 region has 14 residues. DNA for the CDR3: TGTGCCAGTCGGGACAGGGGGCTTGTCCACGAGCAGTACTTC. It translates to CASRDRGLVHEQYF.

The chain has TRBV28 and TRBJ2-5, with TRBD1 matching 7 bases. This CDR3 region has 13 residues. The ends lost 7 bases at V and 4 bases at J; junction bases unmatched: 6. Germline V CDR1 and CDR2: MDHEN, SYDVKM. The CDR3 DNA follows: TGTGCCAGCAATCCGAGACAGGGAGAGACCCAGTACTTC. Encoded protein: CASNPRQGETQYF.

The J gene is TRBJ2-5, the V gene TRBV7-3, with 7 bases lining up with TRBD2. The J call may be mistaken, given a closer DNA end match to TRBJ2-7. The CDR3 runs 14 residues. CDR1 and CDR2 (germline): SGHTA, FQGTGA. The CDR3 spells CASSLRRGSDEQYF. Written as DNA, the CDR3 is TGTGCCAGCAGCTTAAGGCGGGGGTCGGACGAGCAGTACTTC.

CDR3: CASSWGQAAYEQYF. In DNA form, the CDR3 reads TGTGCCAGCAGTTGGGGACAGGCGGCCTACGAGCAGTACTTC. The rearrangement links TRBV27 to TRBJ2-7, with 8 bases fitting TRBD1. Germline-derived CDR1 and CDR2 are MNHEY and SMNVEV (reference sequence). This CDR3 is 14 amino acids long. After removal of 4 bases from V and 2 bases from J, the junction contained 4 bases not matched to a gene.

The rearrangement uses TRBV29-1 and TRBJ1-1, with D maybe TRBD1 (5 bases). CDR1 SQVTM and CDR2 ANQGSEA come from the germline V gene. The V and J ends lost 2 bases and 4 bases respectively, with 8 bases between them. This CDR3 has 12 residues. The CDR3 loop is CSVEQGGTEAFF. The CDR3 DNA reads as TGCAGCGTTGAACAGGGCGGCACTGAAGCTTTCTTT.

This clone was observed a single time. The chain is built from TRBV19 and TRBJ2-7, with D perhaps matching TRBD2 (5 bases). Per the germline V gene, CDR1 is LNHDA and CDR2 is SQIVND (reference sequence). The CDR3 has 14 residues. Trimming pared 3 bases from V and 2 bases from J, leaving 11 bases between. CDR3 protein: CASSIRGPTYEQYF. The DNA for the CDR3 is TGTGCCAGTAGTATCCGGGGTCCCACCTACGAGCAGTACTTC.

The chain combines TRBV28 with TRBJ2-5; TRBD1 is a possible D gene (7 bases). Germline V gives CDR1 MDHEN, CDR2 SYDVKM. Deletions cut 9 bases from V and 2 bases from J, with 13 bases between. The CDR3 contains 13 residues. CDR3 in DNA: TGTGCCAGTCAGGGGGGCGGGCAAGAGACCCAGTACTTC. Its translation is CASQGGGQETQYF.

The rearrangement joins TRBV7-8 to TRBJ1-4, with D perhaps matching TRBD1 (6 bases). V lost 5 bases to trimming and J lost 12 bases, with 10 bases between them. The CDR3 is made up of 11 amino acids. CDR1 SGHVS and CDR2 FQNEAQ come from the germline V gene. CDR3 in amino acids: CASSERQELFF. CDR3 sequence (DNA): TGTGCCAGCAGCGAGAGACAGGAACTGTTTTTT.

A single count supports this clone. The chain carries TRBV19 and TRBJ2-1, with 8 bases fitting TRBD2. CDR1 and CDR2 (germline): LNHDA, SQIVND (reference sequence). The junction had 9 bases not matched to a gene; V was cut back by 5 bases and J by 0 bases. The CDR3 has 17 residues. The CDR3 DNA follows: TGTGCCAGTAGTTCCAAACCGGGGGGGAGCTCCTACAATGAGCAGTTCTTC. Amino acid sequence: CASSSKPGGSSYNEQFF.

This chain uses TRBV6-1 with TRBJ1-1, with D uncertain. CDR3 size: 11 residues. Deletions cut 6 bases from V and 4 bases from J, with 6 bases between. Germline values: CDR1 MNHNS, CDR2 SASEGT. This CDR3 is CASSALTEAFF. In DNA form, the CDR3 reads TGTGCCAGCAGCGCACTCACTGAAGCTTTCTTT.

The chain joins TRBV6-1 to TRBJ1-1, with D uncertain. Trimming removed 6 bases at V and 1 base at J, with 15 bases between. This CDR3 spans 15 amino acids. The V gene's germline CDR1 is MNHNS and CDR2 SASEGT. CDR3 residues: CASRWEGTTNTEAFF. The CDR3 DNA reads TGTGCCAGCAGGTGGGAGGGCACGACGAACACTGAAGCTTTCTTT.